These 25 T cell receptor beta chains came from one sample sequenced in a study of siplizumab effects on memory and regulatory T cells. Profiling relied on immunoSEQ multiplex PCR, and the TCRdb table lists in-frame clones only, not all of them. The table shows over 70,000 clones, with 85% to 90% occurring only once. Sequenced: CD4+ T cells sorted from blood. The receptors shown here come from a human donor in good health.

This sequence joins TRBV29-1 and TRBJ1-1, with TRBD1 matching 10 bases. The CDR3 has 13 residues. The ends lost 5 bases at V and 3 bases at J; junction bases unmatched: 3. Per the germline V gene, CDR1 is SQVTM and CDR2 is ANQGSEA. The CDR3 protein is CSVRQGADTEAFF. The CDR3 DNA reads as TGCAGCGTTCGACAGGGGGCGGACACTGAAGCTTTCTTT.

The gene calls are TRBV12-5 and TRBJ1-5, with D possibly matching TRBD1 (6 bases). The CDR3 runs to 13 residues. V shed 7 bases and J shed 6 bases, with 13 bases lying between them. Germline V CDR1 and CDR2: LGHNT, FRNRAP. The CDR3 sequence: CASAAQGGQPQHF. The CDR3 DNA follows: TGTGCTAGTGCCGCACAGGGAGGTCAGCCCCAGCATTTT. Filled out from reference TRBV12-5 and TRBJ1-5, the complete variable domain reads DARVTQTPRHKVTEMGQEVTMRCQPILGHNTVFWYRQTMMQGLELLAYFRNRAPLDDSGMPKDRFSAEMPDATLATLKIQPSEPRDSAVYFCASAAQGGQPQHFGDGTRLSIL.

The chain is built from TRBV29-1 and TRBJ2-7; 9 nucleotides match TRBD2. The CDR3 is 13 residues long. V lost 4 bases, J lost 5 bases, and 6 bases stayed unmatched. Looked up from germline, CDR1 is SQVTM and CDR2 is ANQGSEA. DNA of the CDR3: TGCAGCGTTGCGAGGGGACTAGCAGACGAGCAGTACTTC. It yields the protein CSVARGLADEQYF.

This chain joins TRBV2 and TRBJ2-7; 12 bases agree with TRBD2. Losses at the gene ends were 7 bases for V and 7 bases for J; bases not matched to a gene: 5. Germline CDR1 reads SNHLY; CDR2 reads FYNNEI. The CDR3 is 13 amino acids. CDR3 loop: CASTGLAGREQYF. Here the CDR3 DNA reads TGTGCCAGCACTGGACTAGCGGGGCGGGAGCAGTACTTC.

V usage is TRBV21-1 and J usage is TRBJ2-2; the table's D gene call, TRBD1, was not cross checked with the DNA. TRBV21-1 constitutes a pseudogene. The CDR3 has 18 amino acids. The CDR3: CASSNFRGAGGLTGELFF. The DNA of the CDR3 is TGTGCCAGCAGCAATTTTCGTGGCGCAGGGGGCCTCACCGGGGAGCTGTTTTTT.

This clone showed up just once. The chain uses TRBV28 and TRBJ2-3; the match to TRBD2 covers 12 bases. V shed 6 bases and J 4 bases; nucleotides not matched to a gene: 8. From germline, CDR1 is MDHEN and CDR2 SYDVKM. This CDR3 has 16 amino acids. The CDR3 DNA reads as TGTGCCAGCAGCCTAGCGGGAGGGCCGGAGGCAGATACGCAGTATTTT. It translates to CASSLAGGPEADTQYF.

The V call is TRBV13, the J call TRBJ2-7, with 8 nucleotides matching TRBD1. The V and J ends lost 5 bases and 1 base, in that order; junction bases with no gene match: 10. The germline V gene has CDR1 PRHDT and CDR2 FYEKMQ (reference sequence). The CDR3 contains 16 residues. The CDR3 bases are TGTGCCAGCAGCACCTGGACAGGGACGGGTTCCTACGAGCAGTACTTC. It codes for CASSTWTGTGSYEQYF.

Here the CDR3 reads CASSLDWFQPQHF. The CDR3 DNA reads as TGTGCCAGCAGCTTGGATTGGTTTCAGCCCCAGCATTTT. The chain uses TRBV5-5 and TRBJ1-5; unclear D gene. This CDR3 comprises 13 residues. The germline V and J ends were trimmed by 0 bases and 6 bases, with 7 bases remaining between them. Germline V gene sequence: CDR1 SGHKS, CDR2 YYEKEE (reference sequence).

This sequence joins TRBV19 and TRBJ2-4, with D possibly being TRBD1 or TRBD2 (5 bases each). CDR1 LNHDA and CDR2 SQIVND come from the germline V gene (reference sequence). V lost 6 bases, J lost 0 bases, and 9 bases lay in between. CDR3 length: 14 residues. The CDR3 DNA follows: TGTGCCAGTAGATTGGGACCAGCCAAAAACATTCAGTACTTC. Residues: CASRLGPAKNIQYF.

The V call is TRBV15, the J call TRBJ2-3, with 11 bases lining up with TRBD2. The V gene end was trimmed by 1 base and the J gene end by 4 bases; junction bases not matched to a gene: 7. CDR3 length equals 17 residues. Germline lookup yields CDR1 LNHNV and CDR2 YYDKDF (reference sequence). The CDR3 coding sequence is TGTGCCACCAGCAGAGTTCTGCTAGCGGGAGGCGCAGATACGCAGTATTTT. Translation: CATSRVLLAGGADTQYF.

The chain joins TRBV9 to TRBJ2-5; 12 bases agree with TRBD2. The CDR3 totals 15 residues. Losses at the gene ends were 1 base for V and 5 bases for J; bases not matched to a gene: 3. In germline, CDR1 is SGDLS, CDR2 YYNGEE. CDR3 sequence (DNA): TGTGCCAGCAGCGTACTAGCGGGAGGGCGGGAGACCCAGTACTTC. Translated, it gives CASSVLAGGRETQYF.

The chain recombines TRBV5-1 with TRBJ2-3, with D uncertain. Germline CDR1 reads SGHRS; CDR2 reads YFSETQ. The germline V and J ends were trimmed by 0 bases and 2 bases, with 10 bases remaining between them. The CDR3 loop spans 15 amino acids. CDR3 protein: CASSLVSILTDTQYF. DNA for the CDR3: TGCGCCAGCAGCTTGGTTTCGATCCTCACAGATACGCAGTATTTT.

V gene TRBV5-1 combines with J gene TRBJ1-2; D is undetermined. This CDR3 is 13 amino acids long. Between the trimmed V and J ends, which lost 3 bases and 0 bases, there was a span of 6 bases. Germline V lookup: CDR1 SGHRS, CDR2 YFSETQ. The CDR3 DNA sequence: TGCGCCAGCAGCTGGTCAACTAACTATGGCTACACCTTC. Its translation: CASSWSTNYGYTF.

The chain couples TRBV19 to TRBJ2-1, with 8 bases lining up with TRBD1. Trimming at V came to 6 bases and at J to 3 bases, leaving 4 bases not matched to a gene. The CDR3 contains 14 residues. Germline lookup yields CDR1 LNHDA and CDR2 SQIVND (reference sequence). The CDR3 here is CASSHRGFYNEQFF. Here the CDR3 DNA reads TGTGCCAGTAGCCACAGGGGGTTCTACAATGAGCAGTTCTTC. Full variable domain (outside the CDR3, taken from reference TRBV19 and TRBJ2-1): DGGITQSPKYLFRKEGQNVTLSCEQNLNHDAMYWYRQDPGQGLRLIYYSQIVNDFQKGDIAEGYSVSREKKESFPLTVTSAQKNPTAFYLCASSHRGFYNEQFFGPGTRLTVL.

The V gene is TRBV19, the J gene TRBJ2-6; the D gene is possibly TRBD1 (5 bases). The V end lost 3 bases, the J end lost 0 bases, and 6 bases lay between the germline ends. Germline CDR1 and CDR2: LNHDA and SQIVND (reference sequence). The CDR3 contains 15 residues. The CDR3 loop reads CASSIDSSGANVLTF. Here the CDR3 DNA reads TGTGCCAGTAGTATCGACAGCTCTGGGGCCAACGTCCTGACTTTC. The full variable domain, rest sourced from reference TRBV19 and TRBJ2-6, is DGGITQSPKYLFRKEGQNVTLSCEQNLNHDAMYWYRQDPGQGLRLIYYSQIVNDFQKGDIAEGYSVSREKKESFPLTVTSAQKNPTAFYLCASSIDSSGANVLTFGAGSRLTVL.

The sample holds a few counts of this clone. This chain joins TRBV4-1 and TRBJ1-1; TRBD1 matches at 10 bases. The CDR3 runs to 15 residues. The ends lost 7 bases at V and 7 bases at J; junction bases unmatched: 12. Germline CDR1 and CDR2: MGHRA and YSYEKL. CDR3 in DNA: TGCGCCAGCACTCCAGACAGGGGGCGACTCAATGAAGCTTTCTTT. Protein: CASTPDRGRLNEAFF.

The chain recombines TRBV25-1 with TRBJ1-2; D perhaps matches TRBD1 (6 bases). CDR3 size: 11 residues. Trimming removed 10 bases from V and 8 bases from J, with 14 bases in between. Germline-derived CDR1 and CDR2 are MGHDK and SYGVNS. The chain's CDR3 is CATGGGLGYTF. CDR3 in DNA: TGTGCCACCGGGGGGGGCCTAGGCTACACCTTC.

This clone turned up a few times. The chain carries TRBV6-5 and TRBJ1-5; 7 bases fit TRBD1. CDR3 size: 12 residues. V was pared by 5 bases and J by 15 bases, with 10 bases of the junction left unmatched. CDR1 is MNHEY, CDR2 SVGAGI, per germline. The DNA for the CDR3 is TGTGCCAGCAGTAATAGACAGGGATTAATGCATTTT. It codes for CASSNRQGLMHF.

This chain uses TRBV18 with TRBJ2-2; the D is unclear. The germline gives CDR1 KGHSH, CDR2 LQKENI. Trimming shortened V by 3 bases and J by 0 bases, and 8 bases separated the two germline ends. The CDR3 extends over 15 amino acids. CDR3 amino acids: CASSPLPANTGELFF. CDR3 bases: TGTGCCAGCTCACCTTTGCCGGCGAACACCGGGGAGCTGTTTTTT.

A single count supports this clone. The chain joins TRBV7-9 to TRBJ2-5, with TRBD1 matching over 9 bases. Trimming removed 1 base from V and 4 bases from J; junction bases left unmatched: 7. Germline V lookup: CDR1 SEHNR, CDR2 FQNEAQ (reference sequence). The CDR3 has 16 amino acids. The DNA of the CDR3 is TGTGCCAGCAGCTTAGGTGTGACAGGGGGTCGAGAGACCCAGTACTTC. This translates into CASSLGVTGGRETQYF. Using reference TRBV7-9 and TRBJ2-5 for the parts outside the CDR3, the full variable domain is DTGVSQNPRHKITKRGQNVTFRCDPISEHNRLYWYRQTLGQGPEFLTYFQNEAQLEKSRLLSDRFSAERPKGSFSTLEIQRTEQGDSAMYLCASSLGVTGGRETQYFGPGTRLLVL.

V is TRBV5-1 and J is TRBJ2-7; no reliable D call. The germline CDR1 and CDR2 sequences are SGHRS and YFSETQ. The CDR3 is 11 amino acids. V was clipped by 0 bases and J by 4 bases, with 2 bases between them. CDR3 sequence reads: CASSLGYEQYF. CDR3 coding DNA: TGCGCCAGCAGCTTGGGTTACGAGCAGTACTTC.

The CDR3 bases are TGTGCCAGCAGCGCCGGGACTAGCCGATACAATGAGCAGTTCTTC. Its protein is CASSAGTSRYNEQFF. The chain is built from TRBV11-1 and TRBJ2-1; 9 bases agree with TRBD2. The V segment lost 5 bases and the J segment 4 bases; nucleotides outside the gene matches: 6. CDR1 is SGHAT, CDR2 FQDESV, per germline (reference sequence). CDR3 length: 15 amino acids.

The chain is built from TRBV28 and TRBJ1-5; D call uncertain. The V end lost 5 bases, the J end lost 0 bases, and 5 bases lay between the germline ends. From germline, CDR1 is MDHEN and CDR2 SYDVKM. The CDR3 is 13 amino acids. CDR3 in DNA: TGTGCCAGCAGTACTAATAGCAATCAGCCCCAGCATTTT. Encoded protein: CASSTNSNQPQHF. Full variable domain (outside the CDR3, taken from reference TRBV28 and TRBJ1-5): DVKVTQSSRYLVKRTGEKVFLECVQDMDHENMFWYRQDPGLGLRLIYFSYDVKMKEKGDIPEGYSVSREKKERFSLILESASTNQTSMYLCASSTNSNQPQHFGDGTRLSIL.

The V gene is TRBV6-6, the J gene TRBJ1-2; TRBD1 agrees at 9 bases. The V and J ends lost 5 bases and 8 bases, in that order; junction bases with no gene match: 6. CDR3 length equals 13 residues. Germline V gene sequence: CDR1 MNHNY, CDR2 SVGAGI (reference sequence). The CDR3 protein is CASSPNRGRGYTF. The CDR3 coding sequence is TGTGCCAGCAGTCCAAACAGGGGGCGAGGCTACACCTTC.

The rearrangement links TRBV19 to TRBJ2-3; D is possibly TRBD2 (6 bases). Germline-derived CDR1 and CDR2 are LNHDA and SQIVND (reference sequence). The CDR3 totals 14 residues. V was pared by 5 bases and J by 1 base, with 10 bases between. CDR3 amino acids: CASSLLAGTDTQYF. The CDR3, as DNA: TGTGCCAGTAGTTTACTAGCAGGCACAGATACGCAGTATTTT. Looking up the rest from reference TRBV19 and TRBJ2-3 gives the full variable domain: DGGITQSPKYLFRKEGQNVTLSCEQNLNHDAMYWYRQDPGQGLRLIYYSQIVNDFQKGDIAEGYSVSREKKESFPLTVTSAQKNPTAFYLCASSLLAGTDTQYFGPGTRLTVL.